This T cell receptor (beta chain) was documented in a study of OX40 agonist ivuxolimab in advanced cancers. Study results and limitations: Relative to CD4+, CD8+ T cells held more expanded clones on average.

The CDR3 has 13 residues. Trimming pared 3 bases from V and 4 bases from J, leaving 10 bases between. CDR1 SGHRS and CDR2 YFSETQ come from the germline V gene. Of note for this clone: The antigen is unknown.

Libraries were prepared by immunoSEQ multiplex PCR; TCRdb keeps only in-frame clonotypes and omits some of them. The table lists some 96,000 clones, 70% to 85% of them singletons. The J gene is TRBJ1-2, the V gene TRBV5-1, with D unresolved. The clonotype comes from an adult with an advanced solid tumor such as melanoma, head and neck, liver or kidney cancer. The specimen comprised CD4+ or CD8+ T cells sorted from blood, sampled in a trial of the OX40 agonist ivuxolimab. The CDR3 DNA sequence: TGCGCCAGCAGCTCAACGGGGTTCTATGGCTACACCTTC. Amino acids: CASSSTGFYGYTF. The variable domain in full, with the rest retrieved from reference TRBV5-1 and TRBJ1-2, is KAGVTQTPRYLIKTRGQQVTLSCSPISGHRSVSWYQQTPGQGLQFLFEYFSETQRNKGNFPGRFSGRQFSNSRSEMNVSTLELGDSALYLCASSSTGFYGYTFGSGTRLTVV.